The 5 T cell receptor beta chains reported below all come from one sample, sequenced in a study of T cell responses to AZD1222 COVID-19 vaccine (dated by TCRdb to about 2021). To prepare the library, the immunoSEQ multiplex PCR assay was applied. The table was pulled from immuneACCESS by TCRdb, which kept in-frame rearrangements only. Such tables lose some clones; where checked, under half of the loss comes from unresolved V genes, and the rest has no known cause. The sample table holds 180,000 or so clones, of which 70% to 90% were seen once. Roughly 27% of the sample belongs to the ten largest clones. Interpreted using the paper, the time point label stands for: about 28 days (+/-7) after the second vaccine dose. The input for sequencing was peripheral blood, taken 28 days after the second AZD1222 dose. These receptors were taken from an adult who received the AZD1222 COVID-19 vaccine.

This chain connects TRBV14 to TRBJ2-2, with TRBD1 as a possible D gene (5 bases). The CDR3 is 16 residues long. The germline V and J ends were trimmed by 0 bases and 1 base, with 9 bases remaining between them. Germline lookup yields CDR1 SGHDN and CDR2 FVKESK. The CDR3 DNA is TGTGCCAGCAGCCAAGAGCAGGGCTGGAACACCGGGGAGCTGTTTTTT. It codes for CASSQEQGWNTGELFF.

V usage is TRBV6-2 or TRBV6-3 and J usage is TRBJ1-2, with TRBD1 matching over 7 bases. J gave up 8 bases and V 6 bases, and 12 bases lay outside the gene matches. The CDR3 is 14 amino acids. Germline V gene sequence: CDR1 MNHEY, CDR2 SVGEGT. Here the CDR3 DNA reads TGTGCCAGCAGCCGGGGACAGTCTGCAAGGGGCTACACCTTC. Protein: CASSRGQSARGYTF.

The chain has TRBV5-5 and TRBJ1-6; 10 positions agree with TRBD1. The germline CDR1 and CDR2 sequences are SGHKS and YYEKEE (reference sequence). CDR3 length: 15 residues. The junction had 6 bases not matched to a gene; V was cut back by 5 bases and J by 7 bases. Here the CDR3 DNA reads TGTGCCAGCAGTCTCTCGGGACAGGGGAATTCACCCCTCCACTTT. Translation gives CASSLSGQGNSPLHF.

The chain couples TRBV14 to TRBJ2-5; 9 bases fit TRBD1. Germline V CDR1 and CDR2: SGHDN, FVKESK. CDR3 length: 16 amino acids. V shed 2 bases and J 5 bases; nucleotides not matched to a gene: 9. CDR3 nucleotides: TGTGCCAGCAGCCAAAGGCGGACAGGGGAAGGGGAGACCCAGTACTTC. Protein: CASSQRRTGEGETQYF.

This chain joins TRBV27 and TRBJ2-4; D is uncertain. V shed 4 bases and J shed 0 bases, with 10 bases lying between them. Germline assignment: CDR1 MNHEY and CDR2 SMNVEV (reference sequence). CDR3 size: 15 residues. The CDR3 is CASSSASVAKNIQYF. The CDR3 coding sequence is TGTGCCAGCAGTTCGGCCAGTGTAGCCAAAAACATTCAGTACTTC.